These 14 T cell receptor beta chains share one sample of origin, sequenced in a study of blood T cell repertoires in COVID-19. Clones were read by immunoSEQ multiplex PCR, and TCRdb kept only the in-frame ones, dropping some. The table includes about 170,000 clones, 84% detected once. The sample taken for sequencing was peripheral blood. The receptors here all came from a woman aged 80 or over with COVID-19, enrolled during active disease.

This chain connects TRBV12-3 or TRBV12-4 to TRBJ2-7; no definite D call. V was pared by 2 bases and J by 5 bases, with 7 bases between. The CDR3 sequence is 12 residues long. The CDR3 coding sequence is TGTGCCAGCAGTTTAAGGCAGGACGAGCAGTACTTC. It yields the protein CASSLRQDEQYF.

The genes are TRBV7-3 and TRBJ1-2; D possibly corresponds to TRBD1 (5 bases). The V gene's germline CDR1 is SGHTA and CDR2 FQGTGA. V was shortened by 1 base and J by 6 bases, with 15 bases between the two germline ends. This CDR3 contains 15 residues. The CDR3 protein is CASSLNAGTPHGYTF. The CDR3 DNA reads as TGTGCCAGCAGCTTAAATGCCGGGACTCCTCATGGCTACACCTTC.

This chain links TRBV2 with TRBJ2-5, with a weak D call TRBD1 (6 bases). V lost 5 bases and J lost 2, with 9 bases in between. This CDR3 is 13 amino acids long. The germline V gene encodes CDR1 SNHLY and CDR2 FYNNEI. CDR3 coding DNA: TGTGCCAGCAGTCGGACAGAACAAGAGACCCAGTACTTC. Encoded protein: CASSRTEQETQYF.

This rearrangement joins TRBV19 to TRBJ1-3; D uncertain. The CDR3 is made up of 14 amino acids. CDR1 is LNHDA, CDR2 SQIVND, per germline (reference sequence). V lost 5 bases, J lost 0 bases, and 8 bases lay in between. Written as DNA, the CDR3 is TGTGCCAGTAGTGTGGAGGTCTCTGGAAACACCATATATTTT. This codes for CASSVEVSGNTIYF.

The chain recombines TRBV29-1 with TRBJ2-5; D possibly corresponds to TRBD2 (6 bases). Trimming removed 7 bases at V and 3 bases at J, with 12 bases between. Germline V gene lookup returns CDR1 SQVTM and CDR2 ANQGSEA. The CDR3 totals 12 residues. The CDR3 DNA is TGCAGCGGCCGGTGGGGGGAAGAGACCCAGTACTTC. Amino acids: CSGRWGEETQYF.

V is TRBV24-1 and J is TRBJ2-1, with TRBD1 matching over 9 bases. V trimming: 2 bases; J trimming: 0 bases; junction bases outside the gene matches: 1. Germline values: CDR1 KGHDR, CDR2 SFDVKD. The CDR3 loop spans 16 amino acids. The CDR3 reads CATSDSTGGSYNEQFF. The CDR3 DNA follows: TGTGCCACCAGTGATTCGACAGGGGGCTCCTACAATGAGCAGTTCTTC.

The CDR3 protein is CASSAGLGVGDTQYF. The CDR3 DNA reads TGCGCCAGCAGTGCCGGTCTAGGGGTGGGAGATACGCAGTATTTT. The chain combines TRBV10-2 with TRBJ2-3; possible D gene TRBD1, 5 bases. Germline CDR1 is WSHSY and CDR2 is SAAADI. V dropped 4 bases and J dropped 5 bases, with 16 bases sitting between them. The CDR3 is made up of 15 amino acids.

The rearrangement uses TRBV5-1 and TRBJ2-5; D possibly corresponds to TRBD2 (6 bases). CDR1 is SGHRS and CDR2 is YFSETQ in the germline V gene. The CDR3 length is 15 residues. Trimming cost V 6 bases and J 2 bases, with 17 bases left between them. The CDR3 DNA sequence: TGCGCCAGCAACGGCGGGCGGGGTCCACAAGAGACCCAGTACTTC. Protein: CASNGGRGPQETQYF.

This rearrangement joins TRBV6-6 to TRBJ2-2; tentative D call: TRBD1 (5 bases). The germline V gene has CDR1 MNHNY and CDR2 SVGAGI (reference sequence). Trimming took off 4 bases at V and 1 base at J, with 13 bases between the two ends. This CDR3 is built from 16 residues. CDR3 protein: CASSLSDSLNTGELFF. DNA of the CDR3: TGTGCCAGCAGTTTATCAGACAGCCTGAACACCGGGGAGCTGTTTTTT.

The chain is built from TRBV15 and TRBJ2-3; TRBD1 aligns across 7 bases. The CDR3 is 19 residues long. The junction had 14 bases not matched to a gene; V was cut back by 0 bases and J by 2 bases. Germline CDR1 and CDR2: LNHNV and YYDKDF (reference sequence). CDR3 sequence (DNA): TGTGCCACCAGCAGAGATAGGGGAAGACAGGGAAGTCCCACAGATACGCAGTATTTT. Translation gives CATSRDRGRQGSPTDTQYF.

V is TRBV4-2 and J is TRBJ2-1; TRBD2 agrees at 9 bases. The germline gives CDR1 LGHNA, CDR2 YNFKEQ. V shed 4 bases, J shed 15 bases, and the junction held 13 bases outside the gene matches. The CDR3 sequence is 14 residues long. The CDR3 nucleotides read TGTGCCAGCAGCCCCCCCAGAGTAGCGGGAGACTTGTTCTTC. It specifies CASSPPRVAGDLFF.

The chain is built from TRBV5-4 and TRBJ1-4, with D unresolved. V was clipped by 2 bases and J by 4 bases, with 6 bases between them. From germline, CDR1 is SGHNT and CDR2 YYREEE (reference sequence). CDR3 length: 13 amino acids. CDR3 DNA: TGTGCCAGCAGCTTTTTAAATAATGAAAAACTGTTTTTT. It translates to CASSFLNNEKLFF.

The rearrangement links TRBV6-1 to TRBJ1-1, with 8 bases fitting TRBD1. Germline loops: CDR1 MNHNS, CDR2 SASEGT. Trimming at V came to 1 base and at J to 3 bases, leaving 1 base not matched to a gene. The CDR3 is 14 residues long. The CDR3: CASSEGQGYTEAFF. The CDR3 coding sequence is TGTGCCAGCAGTGAAGGACAGGGGTACACTGAAGCTTTCTTT.

This clone was detected a few times. CDR3 sequence: CASSLGASGSLSTDTQYF. CDR3 in DNA: TGCGCCAGCAGCCTCGGGGCTAGCGGGAGTTTAAGCACAGATACGCAGTATTTT. This rearrangement joins TRBV5-1 to TRBJ2-3; 10 nucleotides agree with TRBD2. V was clipped by 4 bases and J by 0 bases; unmatched bases: 11. CDR1 and CDR2 from the germline V gene are SGHRS and YFSETQ. The CDR3 sequence is 18 residues long.